At least ten counts were recorded for the clone carrying this T cell receptor (beta chain). This sample is part of a study of T-cell reconstitution after alpha-beta-depleted transplantation in children. Germline CDR1 and CDR2: SGDLS and YYNGEE. This CDR3 comprises 13 residues. Trimming removed 3 bases at V and 6 bases at J, with 11 bases between. This sample's TCRbeta library carried unique molecular identifier barcodes. Using its own MiXCR run on the PCR reads, TCRdb lists one record per CDR3 protein. The sample carries some 340,000 distinct CDR3 sequences, 9% to 12% recorded once. The chain combines TRBV9 with TRBJ2-3; D perhaps matches TRBD2 (6 bases). The source is a human donor who donated a stem cell graft to a child with acute lymphoblastic leukemia. The sequences come from PBMCs from the stem cell graft donor, collected from the stem cell graft. The CDR3 region has the DNA TGTGCCAGCAGCGCCGGGGGAGTGGATACGCAGTATTTT. As protein: CASSAGGVDTQYF.